Following are 20 T cell receptor beta chains from one sample sequenced in a study of beta chain features in type 1 diabetes. Since all of the isolated RNA was reverse transcribed, expressed TCRB transcripts were what got sequenced. Clones were sequenced by immunoSEQ multiplex PCR, and TCRdb holds only the in-frame ones, with some missing. The data hold hundreds of thousands of clones, with around 16% observed a single time. Sample: naive CD4+ T cells from blood. Receptors were obtained from a man between 18 and 35 years old in good health.

This clone was seen only a few times. The CDR3: CASSRFRDRGLNTEAFF. For the CDR3, the DNA is TGTGCCAGCAGTCGATTCCGGGACAGGGGGCTTAACACTGAAGCTTTCTTT. The gene calls are TRBV25-1 and TRBJ1-1, with 12 nucleotides matching TRBD1. Germline V gives CDR1 MGHDK, CDR2 SYGVNS. V lost 5 bases, J lost 2 bases, and 9 bases stayed unmatched. This CDR3 contains 17 residues.

The chain employs TRBV15 and TRBJ1-2; D call uncertain. From germline, CDR1 is LNHNV and CDR2 YYDKDF (reference sequence). Between the trimmed V and J ends, which lost 0 bases and 2 bases, there was a span of 10 bases. CDR3 length: 15 amino acids. CDR3 DNA: TGTGCCACCAGCAGAGACTCCAGCCTAAACTATGGCTACACCTTC. It specifies CATSRDSSLNYGYTF.

The gene calls are TRBV29-1 and TRBJ2-3; tentative D call: TRBD1 (6 bases). CDR3 length equals 14 residues. V lost 6 bases and J lost 2, with 15 bases in between. Germline values: CDR1 SQVTM, CDR2 ANQGSEA. CDR3 sequence (DNA): TGCAGCGTCTACAGGGAAATGGTCACAGATACGCAGTATTTT. This sequence encodes CSVYREMVTDTQYF.

This clone was recorded a few times. This chain links TRBV7-8 with TRBJ2-1; possibly TRBD2 for D (5 bases). The CDR3 has 14 residues. Germline V gene sequence: CDR1 SGHVS, CDR2 FQNEAQ. Trimming took off 2 bases at V and 1 base at J, with 6 bases between the two ends. This CDR3 reads CASSLPGSYNEQFF. The CDR3 nucleotides read TGTGCCAGCAGCTTACCGGGATCCTACAATGAGCAGTTCTTC.

This chain uses TRBV6-5 with TRBJ2-5; 11 positions match TRBD2. The CDR3 is 14 amino acids. Germline CDR1 is MNHEY and CDR2 is SVGAGI. Losses at the gene ends were 7 bases for V and 5 bases for J; bases not matched to a gene: 6. For the CDR3, the DNA is TGTGCCAGCAACCCTAGCGGGGGGAAGGAGACCCAGTACTTC. It codes for CASNPSGGKETQYF.

The genes are TRBV5-1 and TRBJ2-7, with D unresolved. The V end was cut by 0 bases, the J end by 2 bases, with 9 bases between. Germline CDR1 and CDR2: SGHRS and YFSETQ. This CDR3 contains 14 residues. The CDR3: CASSLAKGAYEQYF. CDR3 sequence (DNA): TGCGCCAGCAGCTTGGCGAAGGGTGCCTACGAGCAGTACTTC.

This clone was counted a few times. The DNA of the CDR3 is TGTGCCATCAGGACGGGACAGGGGACCTACGAGCAGTACTTC. Amino acid sequence: CAIRTGQGTYEQYF. The chain is built from TRBV10-3 and TRBJ2-7; TRBD1 matches at 10 bases. J lost 2 bases, V lost 6 bases, and 4 bases had no gene match. Germline V lookup: CDR1 ENHRY, CDR2 SYGVKD. CDR3 size: 14 residues.

CDR3 nucleotides: TGCGCCAGCAGCCTAACCGTAGGTCCATTCGGGGAGCTGTTTTTT. This encodes CASSLTVGPFGELFF. The chain recombines TRBV4-3 with TRBJ2-2, with D uncertain. The CDR3 sequence is 15 residues long. CDR1 LGHNA and CDR2 YSLEER come from the germline V gene. The ends were cut back, 4 bases at V and 7 bases at J, with 16 bases in the middle.

This clone occurred a few times. This rearrangement joins TRBV4-3 to TRBJ2-3; the D gene is possibly TRBD2 (5 bases). Trimming cost V 6 bases and J 2 bases, with 15 bases left between them. Germline values: CDR1 LGHNA, CDR2 YSLEER. The CDR3 extends over 15 amino acids. In DNA, the CDR3 is TGCGCCAGCAGTCGGAGGTCCGCTTACACAGATACGCAGTATTTT. This sequence encodes CASSRRSAYTDTQYF.

This clone was seen a few times. Other DNA sequences of this sample code for an identical CDR3. The V and J genes are TRBV9 and TRBJ1-1; 11 bases are shared with TRBD1. The CDR3 spans 16 residues. Germline V CDR1 and CDR2: SGDLS, YYNGEE. V gave up 0 bases and J gave up 1 base; unmatched junction bases: 2. CDR3 region: CASSVGGTGGNTEAFF. DNA of the CDR3: TGTGCCAGCAGCGTAGGTGGGACAGGGGGGAACACTGAAGCTTTCTTT.

This clone was seen a handful of times. This chain joins TRBV28 and TRBJ2-7, with 9 bases identical to TRBD1. The CDR3 length is 16 residues. Germline V gene data show CDR1 as MDHEN and CDR2 as SYDVKM. The trim removed 5 bases at V and 5 bases at J, leaving 13 bases unmatched. This CDR3 reads CASSLPPGTGNHEQYF. CDR3 sequence (DNA): TGTGCCAGCAGTCTCCCGCCCGGGACAGGGAACCACGAGCAGTACTTC.

V is TRBV5-4 and J is TRBJ2-7, with 7 bases matching TRBD1. The CDR3 has 17 amino acids. Trimming cost V 3 bases and J 0 bases; bases outside gene matches: 12. Germline CDR1 is SGHNT and CDR2 is YYREEE (reference sequence). CDR3 region: CASSSKPAGGSSYEQYF. The CDR3 nucleotides read TGTGCCAGCAGCTCTAAGCCCGCAGGGGGTAGCTCCTACGAGCAGTACTTC.

This clone has only a few counts. The chain uses TRBV21-1 and TRBJ1-1. TRBV21-1 constitutes a pseudogene. This CDR3 is 12 amino acids long. The CDR3 coding sequence is TGTGCCAGCAGCAAAGAACCGAGTGAAGCTTTCTTT. It codes for CASSKEPSEAFF.

This clone was counted a few times. The V call is TRBV14, the J call TRBJ2-3; D perhaps matches TRBD2 (5 bases). CDR3 size: 15 residues. The germline CDR1 and CDR2 sequences are SGHDN and FVKESK. Trimming cost V 1 base and J 1 base, with 9 bases left between them. CDR3 in amino acids: CASSQGLGGTDTQYF. CDR3 nucleotides: TGTGCCAGCAGCCAAGGTCTCGGGGGCACAGATACGCAGTATTTT.

J is TRBJ2-7 and V is TRBV4-3; D perhaps matches TRBD1 (7 bases). Trimming removed 1 base at V and 0 bases at J, with 13 bases between. Germline V gene lookup returns CDR1 LGHNA and CDR2 YSLEER. The CDR3 loop spans 16 amino acids. In DNA, the CDR3 is TGCGCCAGCAGCCAAGGGGGCCAGGGGGGCTCCTACGAGCAGTACTTC. Translated, it gives CASSQGGQGGSYEQYF.

This chain's CDR3 is CASSLAAGLGELFF. CDR3 DNA sequence: TGTGCCAGCAGCTTAGCCGCGGGACTGGGGGAGCTGTTTTTT. V gene TRBV7-2 combines with J gene TRBJ2-2, with D possibly matching TRBD2 (6 bases). The germline gives CDR1 SGHTA, CDR2 FQGNSA. The CDR3 totals 14 residues. Trimming removed 0 bases at V and 8 bases at J, with 10 bases between.

This clone was recorded a few times. The rearrangement uses TRBV25-1 and TRBJ1-2; no reliable D call. This CDR3 is built from 16 residues. Per germline, CDR1 MGHDK and CDR2 SYGVNS. The V end was cut by 1 base, the J end by 4 bases, with 16 bases between. The CDR3 spells CASSELGDPRIYGYTF. CDR3 DNA sequence: TGTGCCAGCAGTGAATTGGGAGATCCAAGGATCTATGGCTACACCTTC.

The chain links TRBV6-5 to TRBJ2-5; perhaps D is TRBD1 or TRBD2 (6 bases each). This CDR3 region has 15 residues. The V and J ends lost 4 bases and 2 bases respectively, with 14 bases between them. Germline V gene data show CDR1 as MNHEY and CDR2 as SVGAGI. The CDR3 bases are TGTGCCAGCAGTTCTTTCGGGGGCGTGCAAGAGACCCAGTACTTC. Amino acids: CASSSFGGVQETQYF.

The chain employs TRBV15 and TRBJ1-2; tentatively, D is TRBD1 (5 bases). V shed 2 bases and J shed 8 bases, with 18 bases lying between them. The CDR3 sequence is 15 residues long. CDR1 is LNHNV, CDR2 YYDKDF, per germline (reference sequence). CDR3 in amino acids: CATSRKPGRGVGYTF. The CDR3 bases are TGTGCCACCAGCAGAAAACCAGGACGGGGGGTAGGCTACACCTTC.

The CDR3 spells CASSQEWQSPNYGYTF. The CDR3 DNA is TGTGCCAGCAGCCAAGAGTGGCAGAGCCCTAACTATGGCTACACCTTC. The chain combines TRBV4-2 with TRBJ1-2; D gene unclear. Between the trimmed V and J ends, which lost 0 bases and 0 bases, there was a span of 11 bases. The CDR3 has 16 amino acids. Germline V CDR1 and CDR2: LGHNA, YNFKEQ.